The T cell receptor beta chain under discussion was sequenced for a study of cytomegalovirus exposure and HLA in healthy donors. Study findings and constraints: Researchers catalogued roughly 170 TCR beta chains as cytomegalovirus-associated. One later analysis, an examination of the 120 or so validation repertoires, found that first-cohort TCR clusters tended to co-occur in them.

Sequencing used immunoSEQ multiplex PCR; TCRdb keeps in-frame clones, though not all of them. The table records roughly 100,000 clones, less than 95% of them present only once. Germline V gene sequence: CDR1 SGHVS, CDR2 FQNEAQ. V was shortened by 8 bases and J by 6 bases, with 19 bases between the two germline ends. The CDR3 sequence is 14 residues long. As regards this clone: Its antigen is currently unknown.

Sequences were obtained from PBMCs. The origin of this receptor is a woman aged 18-30 years in good health and CMV-seronegative. The rearrangement uses TRBV7-8 and TRBJ1-1; TRBD1 is a possible D gene (6 bases). The CDR3 nucleotides read TGTGCCAGCTCGTCCCCTGCAGGGGTTTCTGAAGCTTTCTTT. Residues: CASSSPAGVSEAFF.